This note documents a single T cell receptor beta chain sequence. The source of the sample is a study of cytomegalovirus exposure and HLA in healthy donors. Both 60 Vbeta primers and 13 Jbeta primers went into the PCR. The data were produced by immunoSEQ multiplex PCR, yet TCRdb's version contains in-frame clones alone and is incomplete. The sample lists about 160,000 clones, about 77% occurring once. The germline V gene encodes CDR1 LNHDA and CDR2 SQIVND (reference sequence). The CDR3 contains 15 residues. Trimming took 6 bases from V and 4 from J; bases not matched to a gene: 4. The sequenced sample consisted of PBMCs. This chain joins TRBV19 and TRBJ2-2; 11 positions match TRBD2. This sequence was found in a woman between 45 and 60 years old in good health and CMV-seronegative. CDR3 sequence reads: CASSRLAGLTGELFF. The CDR3 nucleotides read TGTGCCAGTAGCAGACTAGCGGGGCTCACCGGGGAGCTGTTTTTT. Combining the CDR3 with reference TRBV19 and TRBJ2-2 gives the whole variable domain DGGITQSPKYLFRKEGQNVTLSCEQNLNHDAMYWYRQDPGQGLRLIYYSQIVNDFQKGDIAEGYSVSREKKESFPLTVTSAQKNPTAFYLCASSRLAGLTGELFFGEGSRLTVL.